The 17 T cell receptor beta chains below come from one sample, sequenced in a study of tumor and adjacent non-tumor tissue in lung cancer. RNA was extracted from bulk tissue without any cell sorting. The normal lung tissue was taken more than 3 cm from the tumor edge. Three rounds of nested PCR, following a modified ARM-PCR protocol, produced the TCRbeta library. TCRdb analysed the multiplex PCR reads with MiXCR anew, one entry per CDR3 protein. This sample yields 70,000 to 90,000 distinct CDR3 sequences, of which approximately 71% are seen a single time; 25% to 35% belongs to the top ten. Sequencing was performed on distant non-tumor lung tissue. These TCRs come from a woman in her 50s with non-small cell lung cancer.

This clonotype was seen more than once but under ten times. This chain links TRBV10-2 with TRBJ2-1, with 11 bases aligning to TRBD2. The CDR3 is 15 residues long. With 6 bases clipped from V and 7 bases from J, the junction kept 8 bases outside the gene matches. CDR1 WSHSY and CDR2 SAAADI come from the germline V gene. CDR3 residues: CASRTETSGNNEQFF. The CDR3 DNA is TGCGCCAGCAGAACAGAGACTAGCGGGAATAATGAGCAGTTCTTC.

This clonotype appeared once. A junction end diverges from the germline sequence, so it may reflect a read error. CDR3 sequence reads: CASSRDRVKTGAFF. CDR3 DNA sequence: TGTGCCAGCAGCCGTGACAGAGTGAAAACTGGAGCTTTCTTT. The chain carries TRBV6-5 and TRBJ1-1, with D tentatively TRBD1 (5 bases). The CDR3 totals 14 residues. CDR1 is MNHEY and CDR2 is SVGAGI in the germline V gene.

This clonotype was counted at least ten times. The chain carries TRBV30 and TRBJ2-1; 7 nucleotides match TRBD2. J lost 3 bases, V lost 4 bases, and 6 bases had no gene match. This CDR3 is 14 amino acids long. Looked up from germline, CDR1 is GTSNPN and CDR2 is SVGIG (reference sequence). The CDR3 loop reads CAWTRGSGYNEQFF. CDR3 sequence (DNA): TGTGCCTGGACCCGCGGGAGTGGCTACAATGAGCAGTTCTTC.

This chain connects TRBV28 to TRBJ1-6; D not certain. V shed 5 bases and J shed 0 bases, with 11 bases lying between them. The CDR3 covers 16 residues. The germline CDR1 and CDR2 sequences are MDHEN and SYDVKM. The CDR3 spells CASSDVPSSYNSPLHF. The CDR3 region has the DNA TGTGCCAGCAGTGACGTACCTAGCTCCTATAATTCACCCCTCCACTTT.

The V and J genes are TRBV12-3 or TRBV12-4 and TRBJ2-1; the D gene is possibly TRBD2 (6 bases). The V and J ends lost 8 bases and 0 bases respectively, with 29 bases between them. This CDR3 contains 20 residues. The DNA of the CDR3 is TGTGCCAGCCTCCCGGGAGCCGGTTCCTCGGCAAGCAGCTCCTACAATGAGCAGTTCTTC. Protein product: CASLPGAGSSASSSYNEQFF.

The chain employs TRBV28 and TRBJ2-4; a weak D match, TRBD1 (6 bases). Trimming took 5 bases from V and 6 from J, leaving 20 bases between them. Germline lookup yields CDR1 MDHEN and CDR2 SYDVKM. The CDR3 runs 16 residues. The CDR3 region is CASSKFRGEVRNIQYF. For the CDR3, the DNA is TGTGCCAGCAGTAAATTCAGGGGCGAGGTCAGAAACATTCAGTACTTC.

The chain uses TRBV6-5 and TRBJ1-1, with a possible D match to TRBD1 (6 bases). This CDR3 contains 14 residues. Germline CDR1 and CDR2: MNHEY and SVGAGI. V lost 10 bases, J lost 9 bases, and 24 bases lay in between. DNA of the CDR3: TGTGCCAACAGGCTTACAGGGACGAACCCTAAAGCTTTCTTT. Protein sequence: CANRLTGTNPKAFF.

With respect to this clonotype: A read error may be the cause here, since a much bigger clone is one base away. This chain links TRBV12-3 or TRBV12-4 with TRBJ2-3; 8 nucleotides align to TRBD2. V shed 6 bases and J 1 base; nucleotides not matched to a gene: 9. There are 16 residues in the CDR3. CDR3 protein: CASSCIAGFRTDTQYF. In nucleotides, the CDR3 is TGTGCCAGCAGCTGTATAGCGGGGTTTCGCACAGATACGCAGTATTTT.

V and J are TRBV4-3 and TRBJ2-2, with D perhaps given as TRBD1 or TRBD2 (5 bases each). The V and J ends lost 1 base and 15 bases respectively, with 24 bases between them. The CDR3 consists of 16 residues. Germline V gene sequence: CDR1 LGHNA, CDR2 YSLEER. The CDR3 DNA is TGCGCCAGCAGCCAAGCCGGGACGGTGAACACCGGGGTGTTGTTTTTT. Amino acids: CASSQAGTVNTGVLFF.

In this sample, this clonotype turned up a few times. The CDR3, as DNA: TGTGCCAGCAGCCAGCAAGGGGGGACTGAAGCTTTCTTT. Translated, it gives CASSQQGGTEAFF. This chain connects TRBV7-3 to TRBJ1-1; tentative D call: TRBD1 (6 bases). The germline gives CDR1 SGHTA, CDR2 FQGTGA. CDR3 size: 13 residues. V was clipped by 5 bases and J by 5 bases, with 12 bases between them.

This clonotype occurred a few times. CDR3: CATSDLGTGGEQYF. Written as DNA, the CDR3 is TGTGCCACCAGTGATTTGGGGACAGGGGGCGAGCAGTACTTC. V is TRBV24-1 and J is TRBJ2-7, with 11 nucleotides matching TRBD1. Germline lookup yields CDR1 KGHDR and CDR2 SFDVKD. The CDR3 contains 14 residues. V gave up 0 bases and J gave up 6 bases; unmatched junction bases: 0.

Turning to this clonotype: The germline gene is not matched at one end of the junction; a read error may be the cause. The chain couples TRBV5-1 to TRBJ2-2; D tentatively reads TRBD1 or TRBD2 (5 bases each). CDR3 size: 16 residues. Germline loops: CDR1 SGHRS, CDR2 YFSETQ. CDR3: CASSEVGIRFVRELLF. In DNA, the CDR3 is TGCGCCAGCAGCGAGGTCGGGATAAGGTTTGTCAGGGAGCTGCTTTTT.

This sequence joins TRBV6-5 and TRBJ2-2; 7 bases match TRBD2. V shed 9 bases and J 7 bases; nucleotides not matched to a gene: 14. This CDR3 region has 15 residues. Per germline, CDR1 MNHEY and CDR2 SVGAGI. The chain's CDR3 is CARSRTGRIGGELFF. CDR3 coding DNA: TGTGCCAGAAGTCGTACCGGGAGGATTGGCGGGGAGCTGTTTTTT.

The sample holds many counts of this clonotype. This chain joins TRBV10-3 and TRBJ2-3; possibly TRBD2 for D (5 bases). The CDR3 runs 14 residues. Trimming removed 0 bases from V and 4 bases from J, with 8 bases in between. Per germline, CDR1 ENHRY and CDR2 SYGVKD. The CDR3 sequence is CAISESLAADTQYF. The CDR3 bases are TGTGCCATCAGTGAGTCTCTAGCTGCAGATACGCAGTATTTT.

Turning to this clonotype: A much bigger clone sits one base away, suggesting this may be a read error. This chain links TRBV12-3 or TRBV12-4 with TRBJ1-5; TRBD1 aligns across 7 bases. The length of the CDR3 is 15 residues. CDR3 residues: CASSPDRVTNQLQHF. The CDR3 DNA reads TGTGCCAGCAGTCCTGACAGGGTTACAAATCAGCTCCAGCATTTT.

The sample holds one count of this clonotype. The junction and the germline gene differ at one end; a read error may be behind it. The rearrangement uses TRBV12-3 or TRBV12-4 and TRBJ2-1; a weak D match, TRBD1 (6 bases). The CDR3 sequence is 15 residues long. CDR3 in DNA: TGTGCCAGCACCACCTTGGGACACGCAAGCAATGAACAGTTCTTC. Its translation is CASTTLGHASNEQFF.

With regard to this clonotype: Likely a read error: the CDR3 ends without its conserved phenylalanine or tryptophan. V gene TRBV28 combines with J gene TRBJ1-3; D is unresolved. Germline assignment: CDR1 MDHEN and CDR2 SYDVKM. The CDR3 runs 14 residues. Trimming removed 6 bases at V and 2 bases at J, with 11 bases between. DNA for the CDR3: TGTGCCAGCAGCCTTTTAGGGACTGGAAACACCATATATCTT. It yields the protein CASSLLGTGNTIYL.